This T cell receptor beta chain was retrieved from a study of human T cells and chemical hapten exposure. Study-wide points: Correlating positively with patch test score were the PT1 expanded TCR counts.

Germline CDR1 LGHDT, CDR2 YNNKEL (reference sequence). The V gene lost 0 bases and the J gene lost 4 bases, with 12 bases spanning the gap. This CDR3 is built from 15 residues. For this clonotype: Its antigen remains unidentified.

Documented time point: patch test 1, 2 weeks after DPC sensitization. Indicated treatment: therapeutic diphenylcyclopropenone sensitization with weekly scalp DPC. Alopecia patients between 18 and 70 years old and suitable for DPC were used as donors. MiXCR, run by TCRdb on the RACE reads, gives a single entry per CDR3 protein. The profile shows 55,000 to 85,000 distinct CDR3 sequences, about 9.4% of them singletons. This receptor was identified in a woman aged 40 to 55 with alopecia areata. Some clones in this sample may be carry-over from other donors' samples. This chain connects TRBV3-1 to TRBJ1-2; D perhaps matches TRBD1 (6 bases). Sample: whole blood, taken in connection with sensitization to the hapten diphenylcyclopropenone (DPC). CDR3 amino acids: CASSQEYRASYGYTF. For the CDR3, the DNA is TGTGCCAGCAGCCAAGAGTACAGGGCTTCCTATGGCTACACCTTC.